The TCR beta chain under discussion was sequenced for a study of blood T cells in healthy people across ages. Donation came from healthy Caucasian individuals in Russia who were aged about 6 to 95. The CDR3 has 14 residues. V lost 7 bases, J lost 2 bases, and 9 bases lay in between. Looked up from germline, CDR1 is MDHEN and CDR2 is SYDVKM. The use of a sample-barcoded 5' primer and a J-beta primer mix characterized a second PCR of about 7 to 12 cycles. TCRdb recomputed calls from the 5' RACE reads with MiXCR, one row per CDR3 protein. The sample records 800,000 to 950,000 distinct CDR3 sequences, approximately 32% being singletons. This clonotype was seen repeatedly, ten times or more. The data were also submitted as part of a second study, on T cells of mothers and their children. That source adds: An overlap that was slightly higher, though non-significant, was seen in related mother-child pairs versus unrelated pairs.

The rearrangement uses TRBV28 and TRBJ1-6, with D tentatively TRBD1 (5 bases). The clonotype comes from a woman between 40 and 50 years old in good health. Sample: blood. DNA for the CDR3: TGTGCCAGCAAAGGGGAGGCCTATAATTCACCCCTCCACTTT. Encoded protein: CASKGEAYNSPLHF.